This entry is about one TCR beta chain. What it binds is not known. TCRdb called the 5' RACE reads again in MiXCR, with one record for every CDR3 protein. The sample consists of about 130,000 distinct CDR3 sequences, 5.5% to 7.5% of them appearing once. The sample belongs to a study of CD8 T cells in ankylosing spondylitis. Findings of the study overall: Those disease-linked clones were CD8+; they were also relatively rare in peripheral blood. A subset of motif variants has previously been described in the synovial fluid and blood of reactive arthritis.

The material sequenced was blood, either unsorted or a sorted T cell fraction (not recorded which). The receptor was derived from a female donor with ankylosing spondylitis or in good health (not recorded which).

The CDR3 DNA follows: TGTGCCAGCAGCTTAGAGCCCCCCGACAGGGTGGCGGATCAGCCCCAGCATTTT. Translated: CASSLEPPDRVADQPQHF. The V gene is TRBV7-8, the J gene TRBJ1-5; 7 bases map to TRBD1. This CDR3 region has 18 residues. Germline CDR1 and CDR2: SGHVS and FQNEAQ. The V and J ends lost 1 base and 5 bases, in that order; junction bases with no gene match: 14.